The present TCR beta chain was sequenced within a study of T cell changes during pregnancy in multiple sclerosis. Repertoires were generated with immunoSEQ multiplex PCR, while TCRdb's copy carries only in-frame clones and drops some. The top ten clones hold approximately 3.3% of a sample with under 80,000 clones, roughly 90% of them seen once. Note on this clone: The identical CDR3 is also encoded by other nucleotide sequences in the sample.

Trimming took off 8 bases at V and 2 bases at J, with 11 bases between the two ends. The CDR3 runs to 13 residues. CDR1 and CDR2 from the germline V gene are MRHNA and SNTAGT. The sequence was collected from a female donor in good health, enrolled as a control in a pregnancy study. Sequencing was performed on peripheral blood, taken after pregnancy. The V and J genes are TRBV6-4 and TRBJ2-3; D may be TRBD1 (5 bases). This chain's CDR3 is CASGAGHTDTQYF. In DNA form, the CDR3 reads TGTGCCAGCGGGGCAGGGCACACAGATACGCAGTATTTT.